This T cell receptor (beta chain) originates from a study of PD-1 blockade in classical Hodgkin lymphoma. Study results and caveats: Newly diagnosed patients and complete responders had comparable diversity at baseline.

This clone was picked up a small number of times. Its cognate antigen is unknown. Repertoires were generated with immunoSEQ multiplex PCR, while TCRdb's copy carries only in-frame clones and drops some. The top ten hold approximately 25% of the sample, which has 14,000 or so clones, around 84% seen once. CDR1 SGHTA and CDR2 FQGTGA come from the germline V gene. V lost 5 bases and J 1 base, leaving 8 bases between the germline ends. This CDR3 contains 14 residues. Each of the patients experienced relapse following autologous stem cell transplantation, and their brentuximab vedotin exposure differed. The chain uses TRBV7-3 and TRBJ2-2; no definite D call. The sequence was collected from a human donor with classical Hodgkin lymphoma. The sample here was peripheral blood mononuclear cells (PBMCs), taken at baseline. The CDR3 DNA reads TGTGCCAGCAGCCCTACCCTGAACACCGGGGAGCTGTTTTTT. Amino acids: CASSPTLNTGELFF.